This entry is about one TCR beta chain. Germline-derived CDR1 and CDR2 are SGHKS and YYEKEE (reference sequence). CDR3 size: 14 residues. The ends were cut back, 0 bases at V and 4 bases at J, with 10 bases in the middle. These data are taken from a study of OX40 agonist ivuxolimab in advanced cancers. Study-wide background: Patients were treated with ivuxolimab, an agonistic anti-OX40 (CD134) antibody. Intravenous ivuxolimab at 0.01 to 10 mg/kg was given to patients every 2 weeks.

Only in-frame clones appear in the TCRdb table, and some are missing; sequencing was by immunoSEQ multiplex PCR. The data contain approximately 70,000 clones, 80% to 90% of them seen just once; the ten biggest clones take up 2.5% to 3%. The sample in question was CD4+ or CD8+ T cells sorted from blood, obtained in a trial of the OX40 agonist ivuxolimab. The TCR was taken from an adult with an advanced solid tumor such as melanoma, head and neck, liver or kidney cancer. The genes are TRBV5-5 and TRBJ1-2; D uncertain. In DNA form, the CDR3 reads TGTGCCAGCAGCTTGGCGACCCCAGCCTATGGCTACACCTTC. It translates to CASSLATPAYGYTF.